One sample yielded the 14 T cell receptor beta chains listed below, sequenced in a study of blood T cell repertoires in COVID-19. This table comes from immunoSEQ multiplex PCR, and its TCRdb copy is limited to in-frame clones, with some not included. The repertoire consists of about 130,000 clones, with just over 75% occurring once and the leading ten covering roughly 10%. The sequenced sample was peripheral blood. The receptors were gathered from a human donor in a cohort sampled during active COVID-19.

The J gene is TRBJ1-1, the V gene TRBV14; no definite D call. Per germline, CDR1 SGHDN and CDR2 FVKESK. The V end was cut by 4 bases, the J end by 2 bases, with 5 bases between. The CDR3 is made up of 12 amino acids. Written as DNA, the CDR3 is TGTGCCAGCAGCCCCGTAAACACTGAAGCTTTCTTT. Encoded protein: CASSPVNTEAFF.

The genes are TRBV19 and TRBJ2-7, with 12 bases that match TRBD1. This CDR3 is 15 amino acids long. Losses at the gene ends were 5 bases for V and 4 bases for J; bases not matched to a gene: 6. Germline CDR1 LNHDA, CDR2 SQIVND (reference sequence). CDR3 sequence: CASSSGTGGSYEQYF. The CDR3 nucleotides are TGTGCCAGTAGTTCCGGGACAGGGGGCTCATACGAGCAGTACTTC.

The chain uses TRBV29-1 and TRBJ1-2; D gene unclear. CDR1 SQVTM and CDR2 ANQGSEA come from the germline V gene. CDR3 length: 11 residues. With 7 bases removed from V and 7 bases from J, the gap between germline ends came to 13 bases. CDR3 in DNA: TGCAGCGCCGGTCGAGAGGGTGGCTACACCTTC. Its translation is CSAGREGGYTF.

In this sample, this clone turned up once. CDR3 protein: CAWALDRDEQYF. CDR3 DNA: TGTGCCTGGGCATTGGACAGGGACGAGCAGTACTTC. The rearrangement uses TRBV30 and TRBJ2-7; TRBD1 matches 8 bases. Trimming at V came to 5 bases and at J to 5 bases, leaving 5 bases not matched to a gene. Germline V lookup: CDR1 GTSNPN, CDR2 SVGIG (reference sequence). This CDR3 is built from 12 residues.

This chain joins TRBV18 and TRBJ2-7; the D gene is possibly TRBD2 (6 bases). The CDR3 has 12 residues. CDR1 and CDR2 from the germline V gene are KGHSH and LQKENI. V lost 3 bases to trimming and J lost 5 bases, with 8 bases between them. The CDR3 DNA sequence: TGTGCCAGCTCACCTTGGGAGGACGAGCAGTACTTC. Its translation is CASSPWEDEQYF.

The gene calls are TRBV5-1 and TRBJ2-5; TRBD2 is a possible D gene (5 bases). In germline, CDR1 is SGHRS, CDR2 YFSETQ. The V gene lost 4 bases and the J gene lost 5 bases, with 12 bases spanning the gap. The CDR3 has 13 amino acids. The CDR3 DNA reads as TGCGCCAGCAGCGCAAGGACGGGGGAGACCCAGTACTTC. Protein product: CASSARTGETQYF.

The chain couples TRBV5-4 to TRBJ2-7; D perhaps matches TRBD2 (6 bases). The germline V gene has CDR1 SGHNT and CDR2 YYREEE (reference sequence). The CDR3 spans 15 residues. V lost 2 bases and J 0 bases, leaving 12 bases between the germline ends. The CDR3 nucleotides read TGTGCCAGCAGCTTCGGTAGCGGTAGCTCCTACGAGCAGTACTTC. Encoded protein: CASSFGSGSSYEQYF.

This sequence joins TRBV9 and TRBJ2-4; 7 bases fit TRBD2. The CDR3 has 14 residues. Germline lookup yields CDR1 SGDLS and CDR2 YYNGEE. V was pared by 3 bases and J by 1 base, with 1 base of the junction left unmatched. The CDR3 coding sequence is TGTGCCAGCAGCGCCGGGGGGGCCAAAAACATTCAGTACTTC. It encodes CASSAGGAKNIQYF.

The chain uses TRBV20-1 and TRBJ2-7; D is perhaps TRBD1 (6 bases). The CDR3 covers 11 residues. V lost 6 bases, J lost 2 bases, and 8 bases lay in between. In germline, CDR1 is DFQATT, CDR2 SNEGSKA (reference sequence). The CDR3 DNA reads TGCAGTGCCGGGACAACCTACGAGCAGTACTTC. Its translation: CSAGTTYEQYF.

The V and J genes are TRBV7-9 and TRBJ2-7, with D unresolved. This CDR3 is 12 amino acids long. The germline V gene has CDR1 SEHNR and CDR2 FQNEAQ (reference sequence). The V and J ends lost 2 bases and 4 bases respectively, with 6 bases between them. In nucleotides, the CDR3 is TGTGCCAGCAGCTTACACGGGTACGAGCAGTACTTC. Encoded protein: CASSLHGYEQYF.

The chain employs TRBV27 and TRBJ2-7; possible D gene TRBD1, 5 bases. Germline values: CDR1 MNHEY, CDR2 SMNVEV (reference sequence). CDR3 size: 11 residues. Deletions cut 6 bases from V and 3 bases from J, with 6 bases between. CDR3 sequence: CASRGLYEQYF. The CDR3 bases are TGTGCCAGCAGGGGGCTCTACGAGCAGTACTTC.

J is TRBJ2-1 and V is TRBV5-1; TRBD2 aligns across 8 bases. The CDR3 runs to 15 residues. V lost 2 bases, J lost 7 bases, and 8 bases stayed unmatched. CDR1 and CDR2 from the germline V gene are SGHRS and YFSETQ. CDR3 residues: CASSFLAGPRNEQFF. The CDR3 coding sequence is TGCGCCAGCAGCTTTTTAGCGGGGCCGAGGAATGAGCAGTTCTTC.

This clone was found once. V is TRBV18 and J is TRBJ2-7; TRBD1 is a possible D gene (6 bases). The CDR3 has 14 residues. Germline V gene lookup returns CDR1 KGHSH and CDR2 LQKENI. The V gene lost 3 bases and the J gene lost 3 bases, with 12 bases spanning the gap. The CDR3 bases are TGTGCCAGCTCACCTAGGGACAAGGACTACGAGCAGTACTTC. Its translation is CASSPRDKDYEQYF.

The chain recombines TRBV3-1 (or the pseudogene TRBV3-2) with TRBJ2-4, with D perhaps TRBD2 (6 bases). CDR1 LGHDT and CDR2 YNNKEL come from the germline V gene (reference sequence). Trimming took off 4 bases at V and 0 bases at J, with 13 bases between the two ends. This CDR3 has 16 amino acids. The CDR3 reads CASSPSAGLAKNIQYF. The CDR3 region has the DNA TGTGCCAGCAGCCCATCTGCGGGGTTAGCCAAAAACATTCAGTACTTC.